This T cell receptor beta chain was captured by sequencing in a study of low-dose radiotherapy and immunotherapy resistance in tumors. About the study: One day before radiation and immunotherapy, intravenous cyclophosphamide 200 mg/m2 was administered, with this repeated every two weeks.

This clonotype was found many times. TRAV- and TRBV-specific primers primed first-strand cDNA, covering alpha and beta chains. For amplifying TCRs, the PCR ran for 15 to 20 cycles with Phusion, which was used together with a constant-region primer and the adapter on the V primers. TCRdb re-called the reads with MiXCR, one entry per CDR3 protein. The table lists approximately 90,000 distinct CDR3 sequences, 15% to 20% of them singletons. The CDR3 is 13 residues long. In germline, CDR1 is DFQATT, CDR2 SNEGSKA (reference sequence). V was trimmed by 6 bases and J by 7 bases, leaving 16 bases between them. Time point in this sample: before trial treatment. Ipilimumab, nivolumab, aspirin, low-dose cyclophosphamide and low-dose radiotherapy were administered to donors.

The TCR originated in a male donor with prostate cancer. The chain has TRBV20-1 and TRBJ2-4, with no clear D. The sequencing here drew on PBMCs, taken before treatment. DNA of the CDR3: TGCAGTGCGACGGGTCTCCTTCTCAACATTCAGTACTTC. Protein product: CSATGLLLNIQYF.